This T cell receptor (beta chain) came from a study of shared clonotypes between healthy human individuals (dated by TCRdb to about 2020). Background for the entire study: A couple of women and a few men aged 18 to 49 years were included in the cohort. Blood TCR repertoires of about five healthy adults were deeply sequenced to estimate repertoire size and the extent of clonotype sharing between individuals. Libraries were prepared and TCR repertoires were sequenced by different laboratories using diverse techniques, in order to increase sequencing depth and limit assay-specific biases. Between about 0.9 and 9 billion PBMCs per donor were obtained by leukapheresis. Per donor, three plates each were used for CD4 naive and CD4 memory, two for CD8 naive, and one for CD8 memory. The study at large found these results: Approximately 4.8% of naive CD4, approximately 3.7% of naive CD8, approximately 2.2% of memory CD4, and 0.4% of memory CD8 clonotypes were shared across several donors. Because the study included only a small number of donors, the genetic and exposure-history diversity represented was limited. Pairwise subsampling led to the expectation that sequencing depth would affect the degree of clonotype sharing among donors. Compared with non-shared clonotypes, clonotypes shared by all four sorted-subset donors had higher generation probabilities. Larger estimated clonotype richness was generally found for naive subsets than for memory subsets. Sampling was limited to blood, and TCR repertoires in tissue likely differ from TCR repertoires in blood. Even with the large sequencing depth, rarefaction of the sorted-subset datasets indicated that sequencing was incomplete.

In the germline V gene (reference sequence), CDR1 corresponds to MNHEY and CDR2 to SMNVEV. Counted from cysteine to phenylalanine, this CDR3 has 15 amino acids. Of all the DNA, just the CDR3 is kept, 45 bases in frame from base 1. The V end loses 0 bases and the J end loses 3 bases, and a stretch of 10 bases separates them. This clone appeared a single time. What this receptor recognizes is not known. No base quality information exists; no much larger clone differs at one position. CD8 naive samples were obtained by positive selection for CCR7 among CD45RO-negative cells, yielding a CD45RA+CCR7+ population from which TemRA cells were excluded. The donors were healthy, HIV-negative adults with no recently reported acute infections or vaccinations. Every donor was a Caucasian adult living in Nashville, Tennessee, USA. Blood was collected by leukapheresis, and PBMCs were isolated by Ficoll-Histopaque density gradient centrifugation and then cryopreserved in liquid nitrogen vapor phase. Analytical flow cytometry was used to check the purity and quantity of each magnetically sorted T cell population. From each sorted fraction, genomic DNA was isolated and quantified by UV absorbance on a Nanodrop 2000c.

Using the deep immunoSEQ assay, multiplex PCR amplified TCR CDR3 regions from genomic DNA. Extracted genomic DNA from each cell subset was distributed evenly across all wells of several immunoSEQ 96-well plates, and each plate was treated as a replicate. For sorted subsets, about 200 ng genomic DNA, equal to 30,000 or so T cell genomes, was loaded into each replicate PCR. The purified libraries were quantified using a Qubit 3.0 fluorometer, sized with a Bioanalyzer 2100, and then quantified again using the KAPA Library Quantification kit. Every immunoSEQ 96-well plate was sequenced on a separate single-read 150-cycle Illumina NextSeq 550 flow cell. Per the source publication's procedure: The immunoSEQ output contained only junctional sequences without quality scores, so filtering could not match that applied to full-length reads. Sequences were annotated with PyIR, a Python wrapper for IgBLAST v1.9, and V/J genes and CDR3 were assigned using IMGT germline references. Any read was removed if the V/J assignment was weak (E-value above 1e-6), the CDR3 was missing, or the read contained stop codons, out-of-frame junctions, or ambiguous translated residues. V3J clonotypes were defined as sequences sharing an identical inferred V gene, J gene, and CDR3 amino acid sequence. To compute the percentage overlap between repertoires, the number of shared unique clonotypes was divided by the size of the smaller repertoire. Three approaches were used to assess repertoire richness: RTK rarefaction, the Chao1 estimator, and Recon v2.1 estimates of unobserved clonotypes. Generation probabilities for all TCRbeta clonotypes obtained by the gDNA method from a few donors were computed using OLGA. Entries here come from immuneACCESS through TCRdb and include only in-frame sequences with V and J called. Some clones fail to appear in such tables; in the studies checked, an unresolved V gene covers under half of the shortfall, and the cause of the remainder is unknown. V, J and clone size derive from that table, while D and trimming were established from the DNA sequence. The sample profile shows just over 2,000,000 clones; less than 95% of them were found once. The ten largest make up 1% to 1.3% of the sample.

This clonotype was sampled from a man younger than 35 in good health. The rearranged chain carries TRBV27 and TRBJ2-3; the D gene cannot be resolved reliably. Input material: naive CD8+ T cells sorted from blood. The intended sense of this specimen's cell subset or site label: CD45RA+CCR7+. Here is the DNA: TGTGCCAGCAGTTTATCTAGCTGGGTTACAGATACGCAGTATTTT. This gives the protein CASSLSSWVTDTQYF.